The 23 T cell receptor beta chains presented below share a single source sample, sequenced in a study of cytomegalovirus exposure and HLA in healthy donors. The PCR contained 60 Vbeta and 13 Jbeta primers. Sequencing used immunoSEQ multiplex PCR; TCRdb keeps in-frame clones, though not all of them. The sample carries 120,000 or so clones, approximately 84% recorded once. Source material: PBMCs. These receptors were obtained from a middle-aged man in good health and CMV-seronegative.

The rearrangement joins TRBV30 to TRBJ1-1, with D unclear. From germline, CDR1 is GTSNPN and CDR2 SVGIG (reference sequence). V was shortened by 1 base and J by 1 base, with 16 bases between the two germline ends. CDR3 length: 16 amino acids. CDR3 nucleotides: TGTGCCTGGAGTGGGTTAGCGGCCCTCGGGAACACTGAAGCTTTCTTT. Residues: CAWSGLAALGNTEAFF.

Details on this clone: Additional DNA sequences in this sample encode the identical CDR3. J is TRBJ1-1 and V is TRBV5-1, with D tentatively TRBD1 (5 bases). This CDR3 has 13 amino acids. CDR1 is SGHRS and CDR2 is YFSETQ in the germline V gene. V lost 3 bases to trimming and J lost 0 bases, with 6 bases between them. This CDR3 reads CASSSTVNTEAFF. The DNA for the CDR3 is TGCGCCAGCAGCTCGACAGTGAACACTGAAGCTTTCTTT.

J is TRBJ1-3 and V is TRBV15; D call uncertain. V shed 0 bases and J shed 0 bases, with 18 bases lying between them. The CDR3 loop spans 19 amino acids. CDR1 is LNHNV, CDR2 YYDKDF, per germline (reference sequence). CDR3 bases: TGTGCCACCAGCAGAGATGCGGTTCCAGGCGGGATCTCTGGAAACACCATATATTTT. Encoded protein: CATSRDAVPGGISGNTIYF.

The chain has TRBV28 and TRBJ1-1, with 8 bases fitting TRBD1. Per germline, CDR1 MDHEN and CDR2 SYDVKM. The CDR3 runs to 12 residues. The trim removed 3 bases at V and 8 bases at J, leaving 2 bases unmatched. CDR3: CASSFRTGEAFF. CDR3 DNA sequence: TGTGCCAGCAGTTTCAGGACAGGGGAAGCTTTCTTT.

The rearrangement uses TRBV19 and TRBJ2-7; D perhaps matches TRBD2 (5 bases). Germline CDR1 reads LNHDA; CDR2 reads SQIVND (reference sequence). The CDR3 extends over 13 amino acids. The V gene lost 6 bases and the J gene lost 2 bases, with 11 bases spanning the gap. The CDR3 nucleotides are TGTGCCAGTAGCCTCGGCGGGCCCTACGAGCAGTACTTC. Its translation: CASSLGGPYEQYF.

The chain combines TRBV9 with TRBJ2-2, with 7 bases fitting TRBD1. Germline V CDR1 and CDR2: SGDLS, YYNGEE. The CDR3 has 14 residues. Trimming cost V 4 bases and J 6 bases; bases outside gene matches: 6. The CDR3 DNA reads TGTGCCAGCAGCATCCGACAGGGTGCCGGGGAGCTGTTTTTT. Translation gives CASSIRQGAGELFF.

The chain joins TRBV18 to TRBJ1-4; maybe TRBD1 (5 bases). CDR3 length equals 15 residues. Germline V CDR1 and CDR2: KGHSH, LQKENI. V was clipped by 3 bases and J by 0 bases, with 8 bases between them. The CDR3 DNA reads TGTGCCAGCTCACCGGCGGGACCAACTAATGAAAAACTGTTTTTT. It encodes CASSPAGPTNEKLFF.

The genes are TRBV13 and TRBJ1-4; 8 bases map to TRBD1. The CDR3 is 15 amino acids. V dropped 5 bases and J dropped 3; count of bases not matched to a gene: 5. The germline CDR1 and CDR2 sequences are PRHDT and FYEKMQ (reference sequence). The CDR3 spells CASSPDRGSNEKLFF. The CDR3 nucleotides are TGTGCCAGCAGCCCCGACAGGGGATCTAATGAAAAACTGTTTTTT.

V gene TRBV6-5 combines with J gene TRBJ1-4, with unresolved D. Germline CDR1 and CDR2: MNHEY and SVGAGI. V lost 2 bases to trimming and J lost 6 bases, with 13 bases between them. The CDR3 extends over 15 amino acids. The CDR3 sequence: CASSYRGVGDEKLFF. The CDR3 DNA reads TGTGCCAGCAGTTACCGCGGGGTCGGAGATGAAAAACTGTTTTTT.

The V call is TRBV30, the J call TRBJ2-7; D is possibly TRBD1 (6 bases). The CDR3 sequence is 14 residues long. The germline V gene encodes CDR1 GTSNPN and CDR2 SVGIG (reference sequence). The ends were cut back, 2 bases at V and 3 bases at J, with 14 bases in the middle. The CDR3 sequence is CAWSRVARGYEQYF. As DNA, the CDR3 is TGTGCCTGGAGTCGGGTGGCCAGGGGCTACGAGCAGTACTTC.

The CDR3 region is CASSLTRDYEQYF. The CDR3 region has the DNA TGTGCCAGCAGCCTAACGAGGGACTACGAGCAGTACTTC. The rearrangement joins TRBV7-8 to TRBJ2-7, with a tentative D call TRBD2 (5 bases). The CDR3 totals 13 residues. Trimming stripped 5 bases from V and 3 bases from J, with 11 bases between. Germline CDR1 reads SGHVS; CDR2 reads FQNEAQ.

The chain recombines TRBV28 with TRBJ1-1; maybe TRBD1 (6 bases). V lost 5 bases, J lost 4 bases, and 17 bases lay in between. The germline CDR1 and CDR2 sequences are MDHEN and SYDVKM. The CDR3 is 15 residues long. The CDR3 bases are TGTGCCAGCAGTAAAGGGGGGGCGCGTGGCACTGAAGCTTTCTTT. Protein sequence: CASSKGGARGTEAFF.

The CDR3 loop reads CASSIWGPNEKLFF. The CDR3 nucleotides are TGTGCCAGTAGTATTTGGGGGCCTAATGAAAAACTGTTTTTT. This chain uses TRBV19 with TRBJ1-4; D possibly corresponds to TRBD1 (6 bases). Trimming took 3 bases from V and 3 from J, leaving 8 bases between them. CDR1 and CDR2 (germline): LNHDA, SQIVND (reference sequence). The CDR3 is 14 amino acids.

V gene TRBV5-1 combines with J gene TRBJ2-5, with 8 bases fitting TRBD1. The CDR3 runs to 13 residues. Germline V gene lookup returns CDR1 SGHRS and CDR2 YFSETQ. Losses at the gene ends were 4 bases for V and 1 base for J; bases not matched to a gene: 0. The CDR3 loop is CASSGQGQETQYF. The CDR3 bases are TGCGCCAGCAGCGGACAGGGCCAAGAGACCCAGTACTTC.

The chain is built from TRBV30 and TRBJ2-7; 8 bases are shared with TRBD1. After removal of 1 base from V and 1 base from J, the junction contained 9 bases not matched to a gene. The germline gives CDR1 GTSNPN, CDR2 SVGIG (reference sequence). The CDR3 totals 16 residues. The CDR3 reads CAWSDRPGQASYEQYF. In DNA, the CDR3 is TGTGCCTGGAGTGATCGTCCGGGACAGGCATCCTACGAGCAGTACTTC.

In DNA, the CDR3 is TGTGCCAGCAGCCTGACAGGGGGCTGGGATCAGCCCCAGCATTTT. Amino acid sequence: CASSLTGGWDQPQHF. The chain is built from TRBV28 and TRBJ1-5, with 10 bases identical to TRBD1. V lost 6 bases, J lost 5 bases, and 7 bases stayed unmatched. The CDR3 loop spans 15 amino acids. Looked up from germline, CDR1 is MDHEN and CDR2 is SYDVKM.

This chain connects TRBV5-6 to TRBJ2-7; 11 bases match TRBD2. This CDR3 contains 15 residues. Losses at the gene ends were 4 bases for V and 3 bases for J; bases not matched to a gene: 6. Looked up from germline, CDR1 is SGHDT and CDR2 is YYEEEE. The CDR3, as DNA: TGTGCCAGCAGCCCGAGACTAGCGGGGATCTACGAGCAGTACTTC. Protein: CASSPRLAGIYEQYF.

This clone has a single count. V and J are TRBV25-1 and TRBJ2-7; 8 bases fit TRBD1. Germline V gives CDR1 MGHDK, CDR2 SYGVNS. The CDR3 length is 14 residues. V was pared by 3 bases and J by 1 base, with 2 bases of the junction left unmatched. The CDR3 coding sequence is TGTGCCAGCAGTGACAGGGGGCTGTCCTACGAGCAGTACTTC. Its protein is CASSDRGLSYEQYF.

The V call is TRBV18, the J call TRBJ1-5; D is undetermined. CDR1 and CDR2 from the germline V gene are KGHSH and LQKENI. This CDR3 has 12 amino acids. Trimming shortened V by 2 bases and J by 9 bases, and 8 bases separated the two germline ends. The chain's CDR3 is CASSPERGPQHF. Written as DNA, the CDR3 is TGTGCCAGCTCACCAGAGAGAGGGCCCCAGCATTTT. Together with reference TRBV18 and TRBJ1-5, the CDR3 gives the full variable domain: NAGVMQNPRHLVRRRGQEARLRCSPMKGHSHVYWYRQLPEEGLKFMVYLQKENIIDESGMPKERFSAEFPKEGPSILRIQQVVRGDSAAYFCASSPERGPQHFGDGTRLSIL.

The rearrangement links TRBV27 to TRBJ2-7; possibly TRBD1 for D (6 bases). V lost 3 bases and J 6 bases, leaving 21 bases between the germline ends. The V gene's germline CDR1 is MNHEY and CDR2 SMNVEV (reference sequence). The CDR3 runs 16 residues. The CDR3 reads CASSFSPGTDRSEQYF. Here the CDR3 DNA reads TGTGCCAGCAGTTTTTCCCCGGGAACCGACAGGTCCGAGCAGTACTTC.

Written as DNA, the CDR3 is TGTGCCAGCAGTGGGAGGTTGGAGGAGACCCAGTACTTC. This codes for CASSGRLEETQYF. J is TRBJ2-5 and V is TRBV6-1; D may be TRBD2 (5 bases). The germline gives CDR1 MNHNS, CDR2 SASEGT. The CDR3 covers 13 residues. V was clipped by 4 bases and J by 5 bases, with 11 bases between them.

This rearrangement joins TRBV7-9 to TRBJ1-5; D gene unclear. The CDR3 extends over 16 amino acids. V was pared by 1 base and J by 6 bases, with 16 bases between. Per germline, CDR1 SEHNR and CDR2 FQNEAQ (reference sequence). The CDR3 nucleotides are TGTGCCAGCAGCTTAGAGACTCCCACGGGGAGTCAGCCCCAGCATTTT. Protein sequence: CASSLETPTGSQPQHF. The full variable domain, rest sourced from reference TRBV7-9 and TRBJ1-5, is DTGVSQNPRHKITKRGQNVTFRCDPISEHNRLYWYRQTLGQGPEFLTYFQNEAQLEKSRLLSDRFSAERPKGSFSTLEIQRTEQGDSAMYLCASSLETPTGSQPQHFGDGTRLSIL.

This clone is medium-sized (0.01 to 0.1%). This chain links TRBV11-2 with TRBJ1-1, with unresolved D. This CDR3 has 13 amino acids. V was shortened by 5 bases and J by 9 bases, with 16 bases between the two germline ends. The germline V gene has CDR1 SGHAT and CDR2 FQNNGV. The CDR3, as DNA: TGTGCCAGCAGCGAACGGGTTGCGCCTCAAGCTTTCTTT. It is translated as CASSERVAPQAFF.